This is a list of T cell receptor beta chains from one sample in a study of cytomegalovirus exposure and HLA in healthy donors. The method was immunoSEQ multiplex PCR; TCRdb's version includes in-frame clones alone and lacks a portion of them. The data contain around 100,000 clones, roughly 69% of them singletons. The source material was PBMCs. These receptors were obtained from a woman in her twenties or thirties in good health and CMV-seronegative. Both conserved end residues are part of each CDR3. The D gene is left open where the match is weak. Part of the rows lack a size; the others show once, few, many or a class for expanded clones.

abundance | j_gene | v_gene | d_gene | CDR3nt | CDR3aa
NA | TRBJ2-1 | TRBV5-1 | TRBD2 | TGCGCCACCACATTTGGGGGGGGAGGAGTCTATGAGCAGTTCTTC | CATTFGGGGVYEQFF
NA | TRBJ2-1 | TRBV10-3 | TRBD1 | TGTGCCATCAGTGAGGCAGGGGGAAACAATGAGCAGTTCTTC | CAISEAGGNNEQFF
once | TRBJ1-1 | TRBV28 | NA | TGTGCCAGCAGTTTTCTCGGGGCTGAAGCTTTCTTT | CASSFLGAEAFF
NA | TRBJ2-2 | TRBV6-1 | NA | TGTGCCAGCAGTGAAAGGGGCAACACCGGGGAGCTGTTTTTT | CASSERGNTGELFF
few | TRBJ2-3 | TRBV5-1 | TRBD2 | TGCGCCAGCAGCAGCGGGACTAGCGACCCGACGCAGTATTTT | CASSSGTSDPTQYF
NA | TRBJ1-1 | TRBV6-5 | NA | TGTGCCAGCAGTTACTCATACAGGAACACTGAAGCTTTCTTT | CASSYSYRNTEAFF
NA | TRBJ2-3 | TRBV9 | TRBD1 | TGTGCCAGCAGCCCCGGACAGGGGGTTTCAGATACGCAGTATTTT | CASSPGQGVSDTQYF
NA | TRBJ2-2 | TRBV9 | NA | TGTGCCAGCAGCGTAGGGACAACGACTAACACCGGGGAGCTGTTTTTT | CASSVGTTTNTGELFF
NA | TRBJ2-5 | TRBV5-1 | NA | TGCGCCAGCAGCTTTGAGGGGCCGGGGGAAGAGACCCAGTACTTC | CASSFEGPGEETQYF
NA | TRBJ2-3 | TRBV5-1 | NA | TGCGCCAGCAGCTTAGCTGGGGGGACAGATACGCAGTATTTT | CASSLAGGTDTQYF
NA | TRBJ2-3 | TRBV7-9 | NA | TGTGCCACACAGCTTCGGGGGGCTAGCACAGATACGCAGTATTTT | CATQLRGASTDTQYF
NA | TRBJ1-1 | TRBV20-1 | NA | TGCAGTGCTGCCCCGGTAACTGAAGCTTTCTTT | CSAAPVTEAFF
NA | TRBJ1-2 | TRBV7-9 | TRBD1 | TGTGCCAGCAGCTTATTACCCTGGACAGGGAACTATGGCTACACCTTC | CASSLLPWTGNYGYTF
NA | TRBJ2-3 | TRBV7-2 | NA | TGTGCCAGCAGCTCCGGACTAGCAGGGGGAGCAGATACGCAGTATTTT | CASSSGLAGGADTQYF
NA | TRBJ2-3 | TRBV11-2 | NA | TGTGCCAGCAGCATGCGTTGGGCTACTAGAAGCACAGATACGCAGTATTTT | CASSMRWATRSTDTQYF
NA | TRBJ2-7 | TRBV7-2 | TRBD2 | TGTGCCAGCAGCCGACTAGCGGGAGAAGGCGAGCAGTACTTC | CASSRLAGEGEQYF
NA | TRBJ2-3 | TRBV27 | TRBD1 | TGTGCCAGCAGTTTATCCCGACCCTCCAGGGGGCATGATGGAGATACGCAGTATTTT | CASSLSRPSRGHDGDTQYF
NA | TRBJ2-5 | TRBV5-1 | NA | TGCGCCAGCAGCAGAGGAGGAGAGACCCAGTACTTC | CASSRGGETQYF
NA | TRBJ2-1 | TRBV27 | TRBD1 | TGTGCCAGCAGTTTATCGACCGGGACAGGGCGCAATGAGCAGTTCTTC | CASSLSTGTGRNEQFF
NA | TRBJ2-5 | TRBV5-1 | TRBD2 | TGCGCCAGCAGCCTGTCGGGACTAGCGGAGACCCAGTACTTC | CASSLSGLAETQYF
NA | TRBJ1-5 | TRBV28 | TRBD1 | TGTGCCAGCAGTTGGGAACCCAACCACAGGGGGAGTCAGCCCCAGCATTTT | CASSWEPNHRGSQPQHF
NA | TRBJ2-2 | TRBV7-3 | TRBD2 | TGTGCCAGCAGCTCGTCGGGACTAGCGGGAGCCACCGGGGAGCTGTTTTTT | CASSSSGLAGATGELFF
NA | TRBJ1-2 | TRBV28 | NA | TGTGCCAGCAGTTTAGGGCAGGGTAGCTATGGCTACACCTTC | CASSLGQGSYGYTF
few | TRBJ1-5 | TRBV11-2 | TRBD1 | TGTGCCAGCAGCCTGACGACAGGGTGGAATCAGCCCCAGCATTTT | CASSLTTGWNQPQHF
NA | TRBJ2-1 | TRBV4-1 | NA | TGCGCCAGCACTAAAGGGGGCTACAATGAGCAGTTCTTC | CASTKGGYNEQFF